This T cell receptor (beta chain) was identified in a study of blood T cell repertoires in COVID-19. Overall study: Sites across the United States, Italy and Spain contributed samples from acute and convalescent COVID-19. Sources were T cells, B-cell-depleted T cells, or PBMCs; the material itself was cDNA or gDNA.

In this sample, this clone turned up a few times. CDR3 length: 15 residues. Germline CDR1 LNHNV, CDR2 YYDKDF (reference sequence). The V end lost 0 bases, the J end lost 5 bases, and 11 bases lay between the germline ends. Clones were read by immunoSEQ multiplex PCR, and TCRdb kept only the in-frame ones, dropping some. The top ten clones hold about 4.8% of a sample with about 220,000 clones, roughly four fifths of them seen once. The sample consisted of peripheral blood. The sequence was collected from a woman in her seventies with COVID-19, enrolled during active disease. This chain uses TRBV15 with TRBJ1-5; D gene ambiguous. This CDR3 reads CATSRDRFDYQPQHF. The CDR3 bases are TGTGCCACCAGCAGAGACAGGTTCGATTATCAGCCCCAGCATTTT.